The present T cell receptor beta chain was sequenced within a study of HIV-infected patients and healthy controls. This CDR3 has 15 residues. Looked up from germline, CDR1 is SGHTA and CDR2 is FQGTGA. Trimming at V came to 5 bases and at J to 3 bases, leaving 6 bases not matched to a gene. A single record per CDR3 protein comes from TCRdb applying MiXCR to the 5' RACE reads. Here the sample spans 15,000 to 20,000 distinct CDR3 sequences, roughly 19% being singletons. The TCR comes from a human donor in good health. Sequenced sample: CD8+ T cells from blood. This rearrangement joins TRBV7-3 to TRBJ2-1; 8 nucleotides match TRBD2. CDR3 nucleotides: TGTGCCAGCAGCCCTGGAGCGGGAGTCTACAATGAGCAGTTCTTC. It translates to CASSPGAGVYNEQFF. The whole variable domain, remainder taken from reference TRBV7-3 and TRBJ2-1, is GAGVSQTPSNKVTEKGKYVELRCDPISGHTALYWYRQSLGQGPEFLIYFQGTGAADDSGLPNDRFFAVRPEGSVSTLKIQRTERGDSAVYLCASSPGAGVYNEQFFGPGTRLTVL.